Below are 5 T cell receptor beta chains sequenced from a single sample in a study of monozygotic twins with inflammatory bowel disease. TCRdb reanalyzed the 5' RACE reads, giving one entry per CDR3 protein sequence and no DNA. The sample's table shows approximately 200,000 distinct CDR3 sequences. The sequenced material came from blood. These receptors came from a human donor with ulcerative colitis or Crohn's disease, or a healthy co-twin of an affected twin (not recorded which).

The V and J genes are TRBV12-3 or TRBV12-4 and TRBJ1-2. This CDR3 has 13 residues. CDR3: CASSLASRDGYTF.

CDR3 in amino acids: CTSSPRSGVGSYEQYF. The chain recombines TRBV18 with TRBJ2-7; TCRdb proposes TRBD1, but this gene call is untestable without DNA. Per germline, CDR1 KGHSH and CDR2 LQKENI. The CDR3 consists of 16 residues. The full variable domain, in which reference TRBV18 and TRBJ2-7 provide the parts outside the CDR3, is NAGVMQNPRHLVRRRGQEARLRCSPMKGHSHVYWYRQLPEEGLKFMVYLQKENIIDESGMPKERFSAEFPKEGPSILRIQQVVRGDSAAYFCTSSPRSGVGSYEQYFGPGTRLTVT.

The chain is built from TRBV7-3 and TRBJ2-2; the D call of TRBD1 rests on TCRdb alone, since no DNA is present to check it. The CDR3 runs 15 residues. Germline V gene data show CDR1 as SGHTA and CDR2 as FQGTGA. The CDR3 protein is CASSLTWTGTGELFF.

The CDR3 sequence is CASSAGLRNEKLFF. This chain uses TRBV9 with TRBJ1-4. This CDR3 contains 14 residues. Looked up from germline, CDR1 is SGDLS and CDR2 is YYNGEE.

The CDR3 loop reads CASSEPRQGKPYEQYF. The rearrangement links TRBV6-1 to TRBJ2-7; the TRBD1 assignment by TCRdb is unverifiable without DNA. Germline loops: CDR1 MNHNS, CDR2 SASEGT. CDR3 length: 16 residues.